The present entry profiles one T cell receptor (beta chain) with its context. Its target is unknown. This CDR3 is 15 amino acids long. V was shortened by 4 bases and J by 1 base, with 12 bases between the two germline ends. Germline loops: CDR1 SGHRS, CDR2 YFSETQ. The data belong to a study of shared clonotypes between healthy human individuals. Study context: The cohort had a couple of women and a few men, ages 18 to 49. Study-level points and caveats: Clonotype sharing levels among donors were expected to vary with sequencing depth.

The protocol was immunoSEQ multiplex PCR, while the TCRdb copy is restricted to in-frame clones and leaves out a portion. The sample consists of hundreds of thousands of clones, around 78% of them appearing once. This TCR was recovered from a woman aged 40 to 49 in good health. Some clones in this sample may be carry-over from other donors' samples. The chain is built from TRBV5-1 and TRBJ1-5; TRBD1 might be the D (6 bases). Sequences were obtained from PBMCs. CDR3 coding DNA: TGCGCCAGCAGCCCCGGGACAAGCAGCAATCAGCCCCAGCATTTT. It codes for CASSPGTSSNQPQHF.